The 32 T cell receptor beta chains below all came from one sample that was sequenced in a study of CD8+CD57+ T cells in acquired aplastic anemia. CDR3 and TCR beta VDJ profiling relied on genomic DNA as the template. TCRdb independently ran MiXCR on the reads; one entry per CDR3 protein. The table shows about 200,000 distinct CDR3 sequences, with almost 50% occurring only once. Patients chosen for sequencing had CD8+CD57+ cells that had expanded, as shown by flow cytometry. Sequenced material: sorted CD4+, CD8+, or CD8+CD57+ T cells (not recorded which) from PBMCs. The origin of the receptors is a human donor with aplastic anemia.

This clonotype turned up a few times. This chain links TRBV11-2 with TRBJ2-3, with 12 bases matching TRBD1. The J segment lost 7 bases and the V segment lost 5 bases, leaving 10 bases of the junction unmatched. The CDR3 length is 16 residues. Germline lookup yields CDR1 SGHAT and CDR2 FQNNGV. This chain's CDR3 is CASSPSGTGGTYTQYF. The CDR3 DNA reads as TGTGCCAGCAGCCCCTCCGGGACAGGGGGCACGTATACGCAGTATTTT.

This clonotype occurred many times. V is TRBV4-1 and J is TRBJ2-7; a weak D match, TRBD1 (7 bases). Trimming pared 0 bases from V and 7 bases from J, leaving 22 bases between. The length of the CDR3 is 17 residues. Germline CDR1 MGHRA, CDR2 YSYEKL. CDR3 region: CASSQDAGTASLREQYF. As DNA, the CDR3 is TGCGCCAGCAGCCAAGATGCGGGGACAGCCTCCCTAAGGGAGCAGTACTTC.

The V and J genes are TRBV5-1 and TRBJ2-2; 9 bases are shared with TRBD2. Per the germline V gene, CDR1 is SGHRS and CDR2 is YFSETQ. This CDR3 has 14 amino acids. Trimming at V came to 4 bases and at J to 8 bases, leaving 6 bases not matched to a gene. The CDR3 sequence: CASSLLAGEGELFF. CDR3 in DNA: TGCGCCAGCAGCCTCTTAGCGGGGGAAGGGGAGCTGTTTTTT.

The chain links TRBV10-3 to TRBJ1-2; D remains unclear. Germline values: CDR1 ENHRY, CDR2 SYGVKD. This CDR3 contains 14 residues. Deletions cut 10 bases from V and 2 bases from J, with 17 bases between. As DNA, the CDR3 is TGTGCCACAATAACCCCGGGAGACAACTATGGCTACACCTTC. This translates into CATITPGDNYGYTF.

The chain employs TRBV19 and TRBJ1-1; D ambiguous. There are 13 residues in the CDR3. V shed 9 bases and J shed 0 bases, with 11 bases lying between them. Germline V lookup: CDR1 LNHDA, CDR2 SQIVND (reference sequence). The CDR3 nucleotides read TGTGCCAGCAAAGATCCAGTGAACACTGAAGCTTTCTTT. This gives the protein CASKDPVNTEAFF.

This clonotype has ten or more counts. V gene TRBV5-1 combines with J gene TRBJ1-3; D gene uncertain. Trimming left V 4 bases short and J 0 bases short, with 11 bases between. This CDR3 is 15 amino acids long. Per germline, CDR1 SGHRS and CDR2 YFSETQ. CDR3 region: CASSPSAGSGNTIYF. The CDR3 DNA is TGCGCCAGCAGCCCAAGCGCGGGCTCTGGAAACACCATATATTTT.

The sample holds a few counts of this clonotype. The chain links TRBV7-8 to TRBJ2-1, with D perhaps TRBD2 (5 bases). The CDR3 runs to 13 residues. V lost 4 bases to trimming and J lost 13 bases, with 17 bases between them. CDR1 is SGHVS and CDR2 is FQNEAQ in the germline V gene. The CDR3 is CASSSGVTGGQFF. The CDR3 DNA is TGTGCCAGCAGCTCCGGGGTTACGGGTGGACAGTTCTTC.

Many counts were recorded for this clonotype. V is TRBV28 and J is TRBJ2-2, with TRBD2 matching over 10 bases. Trimming removed 6 bases from V and 5 bases from J; junction bases left unmatched: 9. This CDR3 region has 16 residues. Per germline, CDR1 MDHEN and CDR2 SYDVKM. The CDR3 bases are TGTGCCAGCAGGGAGAGCGGGGGGGGTCGAACCGGGGAGCTGTTTTTT. It is translated as CASRESGGGRTGELFF. The full variable domain, completed using reference TRBV28 and TRBJ2-2, is DVKVTQSSRYLVKRTGEKVFLECVQDMDHENMFWYRQDPGLGLRLIYFSYDVKMKEKGDIPEGYSVSREKKERFSLILESASTNQTSMYLCASRESGGGRTGELFFGEGSRLTVL.

V and J are TRBV7-2 and TRBJ2-1, with 7 bases matching TRBD2. The CDR3 extends over 15 amino acids. Germline loops: CDR1 SGHTA, CDR2 FQGNSA. The trim removed 5 bases at V and 6 bases at J, leaving 10 bases unmatched. DNA of the CDR3: TGTGCCAGCAGCCAAAGCGGGGAGAGTTTCAATGAGCAGTTCTTC. Its protein is CASSQSGESFNEQFF.

The sample holds many counts of this clonotype. J is TRBJ1-6 and V is TRBV19, with D hard to call. Between the trimmed V and J ends, which lost 4 bases and 0 bases, there was a span of 7 bases. The CDR3 has 15 residues. CDR1 and CDR2 from the germline V gene are LNHDA and SQIVND (reference sequence). DNA for the CDR3: TGTGCCAGTAGTAGGGAGAGCTCCTATAATTCACCCCTCCACTTT. This gives the protein CASSRESSYNSPLHF.

In its sample, this clonotype was seen many times. The V and J genes are TRBV7-9 and TRBJ1-2, with TRBD1 matching over 9 bases. Germline V gene data show CDR1 as SEHNR and CDR2 as FQNEAQ (reference sequence). After removal of 5 bases from V and 8 bases from J, the junction contained 6 bases not matched to a gene. The CDR3 length is 13 residues. The DNA for the CDR3 is TGTGCCAGCAGCCGCTGGACAGGGGACGGCTACACCTTC. This sequence encodes CASSRWTGDGYTF.

CDR3 coding DNA: TGTGCCAACAGAGACAGGGGGCTCAATGAGCAGTTCTTC. It translates to CANRDRGLNEQFF. The V gene is TRBV2, the J gene TRBJ2-1; 10 positions match TRBD1. Germline CDR1 and CDR2: SNHLY and FYNNEI. V trimming: 10 bases; J trimming: 6 bases; junction bases outside the gene matches: 6. The length of the CDR3 is 13 residues.

Only a few counts were recorded for this clonotype. V is TRBV9 and J is TRBJ2-1; D gene ambiguous. TRBJ2-5 matches the DNA end more closely, so the J call is doubtful. CDR1 is SGDLS, CDR2 YYNGEE, per germline. The CDR3 has 13 amino acids. DNA for the CDR3: TGTGCCAGCAGCCCCCAACGAGGAGAGACCCAGTACTTC. It yields the protein CASSPQRGETQYF.

This clonotype is a singleton in its sample. The chain couples TRBV2 to TRBJ1-6; the D gene is possibly TRBD1 (6 bases). Per the germline V gene, CDR1 is SNHLY and CDR2 is FYNNEI. Trimming removed 4 bases from V and 7 bases from J, with 14 bases in between. The CDR3 consists of 15 residues. CDR3 residues: CASSVQQGVNSPLHF. As DNA, the CDR3 is TGTGCCAGCAGTGTGCAACAGGGAGTAAATTCACCCCTCCACTTT.

This clonotype was counted many times. This chain joins TRBV25-1 and TRBJ1-3, with D uncertain. Per germline, CDR1 MGHDK and CDR2 SYGVNS. Trimming shortened V by 1 base and J by 0 bases, and 4 bases separated the two germline ends. The CDR3 covers 14 residues. The CDR3 region has the DNA TGTGCCAGCAGTGAATTCGGCTCTGGAAACACCATATATTTT. It yields the protein CASSEFGSGNTIYF. Variable domain in full (rest from reference TRBV25-1 and TRBJ1-3): EADIYQTPRYLVIGTGKKITLECSQTMGHDKMYWYQQDPGMELHLIHYSYGVNSTEKGDLSSESTVSRIRTEHFPLTLESARPSHTSQYLCASSEFGSGNTIYFGEGSWLTVV.

CDR3: CASSVGISPGRLNEKLFF. In DNA form, the CDR3 reads TGTGCCAGCAGCGTAGGGATATCACCGGGACGGTTAAATGAAAAACTGTTTTTT. The V and J genes are TRBV9 and TRBJ1-4; possibly TRBD1 for D (5 bases). Germline CDR1 is SGDLS and CDR2 is YYNGEE. V was shortened by 0 bases and J by 5 bases, with 20 bases between the two germline ends. The CDR3 consists of 18 residues.

The V call is TRBV7-9, the J call TRBJ1-1, with D maybe TRBD1 (5 bases). Germline CDR1 reads SEHNR; CDR2 reads FQNEAQ (reference sequence). The CDR3 consists of 16 residues. V lost 6 bases and J 1 base, leaving 18 bases between the germline ends. The CDR3 coding sequence is TGTGCCAGCAGACGCCAGGCGGCAGGGCGGAACACTGAAGCTTTCTTT. Translating it yields CASRRQAAGRNTEAFF.

Remarks on this clonotype: At one of its ends the junction is not consistent with the germline gene, which may arise from a read error. The chain joins TRBV9 to TRBJ1-4; TRBD1 matches at 7 bases. The germline CDR1 and CDR2 sequences are SGDLS and YYNGEE. The CDR3 runs 14 residues. As DNA, the CDR3 is TGCGCCAGCAGCTCCGGGACAGTTAATGGAAGACTGTTTTTT. Its protein product is CASSSGTVNGRLFF.

This clonotype came up many times. J is TRBJ1-1 and V is TRBV7-8; D is uncertain. Trimming removed 6 bases from V and 0 bases from J, with 11 bases in between. CDR1 and CDR2 (germline): SGHVS, FQNEAQ. This CDR3 region has 14 residues. In nucleotides, the CDR3 is TGTGCCAGCAGTTTAACCTCCATGAACACTGAAGCTTTCTTT. Translated, it gives CASSLTSMNTEAFF.

As to this clonotype: One junction end does not reproduce the germline sequence, and a read error may be involved. This rearrangement joins TRBV25-1 to TRBJ1-5, with D tentatively TRBD1 (5 bases). The CDR3 has 14 residues. Germline CDR1 reads MGHDK; CDR2 reads SYGVNS. This CDR3 reads CASSWGGRNQSQHF. CDR3 DNA sequence: TGTGCCAGCAGTTGGGGGGGACGCAATCAGTCCCAGCATTTT.

J is TRBJ2-7 and V is TRBV20-1; 10 bases align to TRBD1. This CDR3 has 14 residues. Germline CDR1 DFQATT, CDR2 SNEGSKA (reference sequence). V was pared by 4 bases and J by 3 bases, with 6 bases of the junction left unmatched. The CDR3 loop reads CSATETGGFYEQYF. CDR3 nucleotide sequence: TGCAGTGCTACAGAGACAGGGGGCTTCTACGAGCAGTACTTC.

The V and J genes are TRBV5-1 and TRBJ1-2; tentative D call: TRBD1 (5 bases). Trimming shortened V by 0 bases and J by 4 bases, and 16 bases separated the two germline ends. This CDR3 contains 16 residues. Germline V CDR1 and CDR2: SGHRS, YFSETQ. CDR3 sequence reads: CASSLEASGAPYGYTF. CDR3 in DNA: TGCGCCAGCAGCTTGGAAGCCAGCGGGGCCCCCTATGGCTACACCTTC.

The chain carries TRBV19 and TRBJ1-1, with 7 bases lining up with TRBD1. With V trimmed by 5 bases and J by 1 base, 4 bases remained unmatched. Per the germline V gene, CDR1 is LNHDA and CDR2 is SQIVND (reference sequence). This CDR3 comprises 14 residues. In DNA, the CDR3 is TGTGCCAGTAGTGTCCGACAGGGGAACACTGAAGCTTTCTTT. This translates into CASSVRQGNTEAFF.

This clonotype has at least ten counts. The gene calls are TRBV7-6 and TRBJ2-2, with D tentatively TRBD1 or TRBD2 (6 bases each). Germline V gives CDR1 SGHVS, CDR2 FNYEAQ. V lost 4 bases to trimming and J lost 0 bases, with 15 bases between them. CDR3 length equals 17 residues. CDR3 protein: CASSSRDGGPNTGELFF. Written as DNA, the CDR3 is TGTGCCAGCAGCTCACGGGACGGGGGCCCGAACACCGGGGAGCTGTTTTTT.

This clonotype was detected once. This may stem from a read error, because a much larger clone lies one nucleotide away. The chain has TRBV5-4 and TRBJ1-6, with 9 bases matching TRBD1. Germline V CDR1 and CDR2: SGHNT, YYREEE (reference sequence). The CDR3 has 15 amino acids. The CDR3 coding sequence is TGTGCCAGCAGCCCGGGACAGGGATTGGGGTCACCCCTCCGCTTT. Protein: CASSPGQGLGSPLRF.

This chain links TRBV18 with TRBJ2-7; D ambiguous. Germline values: CDR1 KGHSH, CDR2 LQKENI. The CDR3 is 12 amino acids. Trimming cost V 8 bases and J 2 bases, with 10 bases left between them. CDR3 protein: CASGRSPYEQYF. In DNA form, the CDR3 reads TGTGCCAGCGGCAGGTCCCCCTACGAGCAGTACTTC.

V is TRBV6-1 and J is TRBJ1-2; D is unresolved. This CDR3 has 14 amino acids. CDR1 is MNHNS and CDR2 is SASEGT in the germline V gene. V was trimmed by 5 bases and J by 6 bases, leaving 16 bases between them. In nucleotides, the CDR3 is TGTGCCAGCAGTCGAGGCATGGGAAGCGATGGCTACACCTTC. This translates into CASSRGMGSDGYTF.

The chain has TRBV24-1 and TRBJ2-3, with D possibly called TRBD1 or TRBD2 (5 bases each). The ends were cut back, 3 bases at V and 4 bases at J, with 10 bases in the middle. In germline, CDR1 is KGHDR, CDR2 SFDVKD. The CDR3 has 14 amino acids. The CDR3 nucleotides are TGTGCCACCAGTGATGCCCAGGGACCAGATACGCAGTATTTT. Encoded protein: CATSDAQGPDTQYF.

This chain links TRBV7-9 with TRBJ2-6, with no clear D. V was shortened by 5 bases and J by 2 bases, with 13 bases between the two germline ends. Per the germline V gene, CDR1 is SEHNR and CDR2 is FQNEAQ (reference sequence). CDR3 size: 16 residues. The CDR3 here is CASSLSGAPGANVLTF. The CDR3 nucleotides read TGTGCCAGCAGCCTGAGTGGAGCTCCTGGGGCCAACGTCCTGACTTTC.

The chain couples TRBV25-1 to TRBJ1-6; tentative D call: TRBD1 (5 bases). This CDR3 has 12 residues. The germline V gene encodes CDR1 MGHDK and CDR2 SYGVNS. Trimming removed 9 bases at V and 14 bases at J, with 17 bases between. CDR3 residues: CASRGPNGSLHF. Written as DNA, the CDR3 is TGTGCCAGTAGGGGACCTAATGGTTCCCTCCACTTT. The full variable domain, its missing parts supplied by reference TRBV25-1 and TRBJ1-6, is EADIYQTPRYLVIGTGKKITLECSQTMGHDKMYWYQQDPGMELHLIHYSYGVNSTEKGDLSSESTVSRIRTEHFPLTLESARPSHTSQYLCASRGPNGSLHFGNGTRLTVT.

The chain couples TRBV10-3 to TRBJ2-3; D is ambiguous. The CDR3 totals 14 residues. CDR1 is ENHRY and CDR2 is SYGVKD in the germline V gene. Trimming shortened V by 2 bases and J by 3 bases, and 9 bases separated the two germline ends. CDR3 protein: CAISEGTVTDTQYF. In DNA, the CDR3 is TGTGCCATCAGTGAGGGAACTGTGACAGATACGCAGTATTTT.

This clonotype was recorded many times. This chain uses TRBV19 with TRBJ1-1; D is perhaps TRBD1 (5 bases). This CDR3 has 15 residues. Germline lookup yields CDR1 LNHDA and CDR2 SQIVND (reference sequence). Trimming left V 1 base short and J 1 base short, with 10 bases between. The CDR3, as DNA: TGTGCCAGTAGTATAGGCGGGGGGGAGAACACTGAAGCTTTCTTT. Residues: CASSIGGGENTEAFF.